This T cell receptor (beta chain) was identified in a study of T cells in tuberculosis. Study overall: This South African cohort compared adolescents with or without latent tuberculosis against adults with active tuberculosis. The study's findings and limits: Samples were chosen by availability of cryopreserved specimens.

Germline CDR1 is MDHEN and CDR2 is SYDVKM. V was shortened by 2 bases and J by 1 base, with 5 bases between the two germline ends. The CDR3 runs 14 residues. Note on this clone: The antigen is undetermined.

Libraries were prepared by immunoSEQ multiplex PCR; TCRdb keeps only in-frame clonotypes and omits some of them. The sample includes some 31,000 clones, roughly nine tenths of them seen just once. This TCR was recovered from a donor under 30 with latent tuberculosis or without tuberculosis infection. The V gene is TRBV28, the J gene TRBJ2-2, with no clear D. The source material was PBMCs. DNA of the CDR3: TGTGCCAGCAGTTTACACGGGAACACCGGGGAGCTGTTTTTT. It translates to CASSLHGNTGELFF.